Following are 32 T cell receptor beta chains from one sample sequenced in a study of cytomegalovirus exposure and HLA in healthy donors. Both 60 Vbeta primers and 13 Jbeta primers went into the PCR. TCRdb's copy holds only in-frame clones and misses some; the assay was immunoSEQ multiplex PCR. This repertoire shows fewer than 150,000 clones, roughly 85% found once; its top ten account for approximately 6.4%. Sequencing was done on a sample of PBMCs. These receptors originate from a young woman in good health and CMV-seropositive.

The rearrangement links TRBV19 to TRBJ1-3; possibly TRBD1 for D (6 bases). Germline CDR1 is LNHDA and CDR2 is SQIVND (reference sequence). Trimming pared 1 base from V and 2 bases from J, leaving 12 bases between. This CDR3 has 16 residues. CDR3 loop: CASSIVGQTPGNTIYF. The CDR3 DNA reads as TGTGCCAGTAGTATAGTTGGACAGACGCCTGGAAACACCATATATTTT.

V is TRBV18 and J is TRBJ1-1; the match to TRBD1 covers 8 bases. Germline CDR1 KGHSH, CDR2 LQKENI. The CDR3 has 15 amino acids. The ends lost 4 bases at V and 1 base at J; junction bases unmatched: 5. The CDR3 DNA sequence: TGTGCCAGCTCACTTACCGGGACAGGGAACACTGAAGCTTTCTTT. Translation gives CASSLTGTGNTEAFF.

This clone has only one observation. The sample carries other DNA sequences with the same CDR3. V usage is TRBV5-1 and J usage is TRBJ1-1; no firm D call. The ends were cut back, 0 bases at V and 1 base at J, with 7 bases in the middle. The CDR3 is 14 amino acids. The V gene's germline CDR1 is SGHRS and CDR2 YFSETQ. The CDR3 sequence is CASSLGAGNTEAFF. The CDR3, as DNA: TGCGCCAGCAGCTTGGGGGCGGGGAACACTGAAGCTTTCTTT.

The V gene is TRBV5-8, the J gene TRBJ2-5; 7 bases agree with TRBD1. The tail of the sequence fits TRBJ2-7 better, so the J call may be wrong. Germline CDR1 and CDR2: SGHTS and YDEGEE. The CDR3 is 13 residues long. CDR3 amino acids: CASSLGGGAEQYF. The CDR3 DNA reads TGTGCCAGCAGCTTGGGAGGGGGCGCCGAGCAGTACTTC.

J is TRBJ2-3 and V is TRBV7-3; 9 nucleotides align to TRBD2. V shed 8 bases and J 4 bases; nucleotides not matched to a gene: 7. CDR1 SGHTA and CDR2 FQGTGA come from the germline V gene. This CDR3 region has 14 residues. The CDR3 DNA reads TGTGCCAGCTCAGTAGCGGGGGCCCCAGATACGCAGTATTTT. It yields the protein CASSVAGAPDTQYF.

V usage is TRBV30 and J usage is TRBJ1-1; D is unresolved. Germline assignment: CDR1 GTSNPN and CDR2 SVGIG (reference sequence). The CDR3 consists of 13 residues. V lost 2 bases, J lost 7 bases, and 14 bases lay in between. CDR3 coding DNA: TGTGCCTGGAGTACCCCCGGACTACTTGAAGCTTTCTTT. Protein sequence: CAWSTPGLLEAFF. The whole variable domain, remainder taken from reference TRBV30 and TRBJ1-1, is SQTIHQWPATLVQPVGSPLSLECTVEGTSNPNLYWYRQAAGRGLQLLFYSVGIGQISSEVPQNLSASRPQDRQFILSSKKLLLSDSGFYLCAWSTPGLLEAFFGQGTRLTVV.

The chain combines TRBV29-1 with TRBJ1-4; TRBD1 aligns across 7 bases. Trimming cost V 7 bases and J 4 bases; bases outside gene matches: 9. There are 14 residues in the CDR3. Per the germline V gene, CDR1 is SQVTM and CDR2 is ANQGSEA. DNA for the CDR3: TGCAGCGCCCTAGGGGGGACAGTTAATGAAAAACTGTTTTTT. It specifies CSALGGTVNEKLFF.

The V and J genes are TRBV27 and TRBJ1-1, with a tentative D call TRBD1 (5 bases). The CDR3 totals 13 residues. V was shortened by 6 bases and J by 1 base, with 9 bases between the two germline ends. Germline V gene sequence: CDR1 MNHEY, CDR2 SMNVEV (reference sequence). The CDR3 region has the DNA TGTGCCAGCAGCATCACAGGGAACACTGAAGCTTTCTTT. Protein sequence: CASSITGNTEAFF.

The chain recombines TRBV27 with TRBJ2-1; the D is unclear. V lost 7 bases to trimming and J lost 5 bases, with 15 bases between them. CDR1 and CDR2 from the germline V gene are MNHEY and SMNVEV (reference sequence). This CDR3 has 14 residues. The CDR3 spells CASISLLQNNEQFF. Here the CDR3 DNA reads TGTGCCAGCATCAGTTTATTACAGAACAATGAGCAGTTCTTC.

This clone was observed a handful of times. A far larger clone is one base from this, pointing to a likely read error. The CDR3 is CACSFRGDSYNEQFF. In nucleotides, the CDR3 is TGTGCCTGCAGTTTTCGGGGGGACTCCTACAATGAGCAGTTCTTC. This sequence joins TRBV27 and TRBJ2-1, with 7 bases that match TRBD2. Germline V gene sequence: CDR1 MNHEY, CDR2 SMNVEV (reference sequence). This CDR3 spans 15 amino acids.

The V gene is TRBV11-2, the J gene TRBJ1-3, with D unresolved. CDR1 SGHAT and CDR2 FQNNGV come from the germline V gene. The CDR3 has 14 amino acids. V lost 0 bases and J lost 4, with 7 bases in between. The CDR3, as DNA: TGTGCCAGCAGCTTAGACAGTGTCGGAAACACCATATATTTT. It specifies CASSLDSVGNTIYF.

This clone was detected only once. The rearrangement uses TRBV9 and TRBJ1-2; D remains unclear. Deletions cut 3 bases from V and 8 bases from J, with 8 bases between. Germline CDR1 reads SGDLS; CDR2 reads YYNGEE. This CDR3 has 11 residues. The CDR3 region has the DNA TGTGCCAGCAGCGGGCAGGCGGGCTACACCTTC. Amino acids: CASSGQAGYTF.

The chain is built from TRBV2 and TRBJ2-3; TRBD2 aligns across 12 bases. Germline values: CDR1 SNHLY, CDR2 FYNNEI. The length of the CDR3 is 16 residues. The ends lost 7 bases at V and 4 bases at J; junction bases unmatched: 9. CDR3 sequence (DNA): TGTGCCAGCAACCCCTTGACTAGCGGGGGCCCAGATACGCAGTATTTT. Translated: CASNPLTSGGPDTQYF.

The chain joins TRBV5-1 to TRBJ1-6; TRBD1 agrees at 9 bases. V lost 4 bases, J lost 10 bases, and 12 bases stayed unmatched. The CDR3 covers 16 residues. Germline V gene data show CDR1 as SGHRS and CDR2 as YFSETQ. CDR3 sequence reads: CASSPNGQGRRSPLHF. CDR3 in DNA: TGCGCCAGCAGCCCTAACGGACAGGGGCGACGGTCACCCCTCCACTTT.

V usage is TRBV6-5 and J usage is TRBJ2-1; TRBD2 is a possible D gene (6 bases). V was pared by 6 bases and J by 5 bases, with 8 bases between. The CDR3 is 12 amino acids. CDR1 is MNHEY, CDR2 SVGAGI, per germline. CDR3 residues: CASRDYHNEQFF. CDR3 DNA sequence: TGTGCCAGCAGGGACTACCACAATGAGCAGTTCTTC.

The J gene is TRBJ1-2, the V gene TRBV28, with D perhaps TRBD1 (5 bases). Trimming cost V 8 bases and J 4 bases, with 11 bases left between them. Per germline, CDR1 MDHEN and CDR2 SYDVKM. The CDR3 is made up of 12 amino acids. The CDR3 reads CASSRAFYGYTF. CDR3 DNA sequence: TGTGCCAGCTCCAGGGCCTTCTATGGCTACACCTTC.

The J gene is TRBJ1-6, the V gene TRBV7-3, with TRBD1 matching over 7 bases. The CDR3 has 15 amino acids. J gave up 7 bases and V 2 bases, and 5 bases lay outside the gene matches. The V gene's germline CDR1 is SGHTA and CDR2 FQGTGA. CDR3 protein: CASSLLGGQNSPLHF. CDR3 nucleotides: TGTGCCAGCAGCTTACTGGGGGGACAGAATTCACCCCTCCACTTT.

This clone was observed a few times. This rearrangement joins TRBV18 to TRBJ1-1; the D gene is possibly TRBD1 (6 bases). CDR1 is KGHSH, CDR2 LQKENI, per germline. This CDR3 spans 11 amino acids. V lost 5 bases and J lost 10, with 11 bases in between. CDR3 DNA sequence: TGTGCCAGCTCAACAGGGTGTGGAGCTTTCTTT. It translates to CASSTGCGAFF.

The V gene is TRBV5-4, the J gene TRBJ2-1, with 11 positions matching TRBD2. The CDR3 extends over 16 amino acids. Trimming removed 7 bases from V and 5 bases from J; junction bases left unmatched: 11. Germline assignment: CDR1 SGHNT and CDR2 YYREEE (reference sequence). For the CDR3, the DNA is TGTGCCAGCCCCGGTCTAGCGGGGGGCTTGGACAATGAGCAGTTCTTC. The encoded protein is CASPGLAGGLDNEQFF.

The CDR3 DNA sequence: TGCGCCAGCAGCCTAGCAGGATACTCATTGGGGACCCAGTACTTC. This encodes CASSLAGYSLGTQYF. The gene calls are TRBV5-1 and TRBJ2-5, with a tentative D call TRBD2 (5 bases). Germline loops: CDR1 SGHRS, CDR2 YFSETQ. The length of the CDR3 is 15 residues. Trimming removed 4 bases from V and 7 bases from J, with 20 bases in between.

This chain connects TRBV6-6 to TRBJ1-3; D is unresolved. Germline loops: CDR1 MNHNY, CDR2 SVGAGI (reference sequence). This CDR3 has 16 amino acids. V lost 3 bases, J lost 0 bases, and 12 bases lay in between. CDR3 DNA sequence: TGTGCCAGCAGTTATCCCCAGGTGTTCTCTGGAAACACCATATATTTT. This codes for CASSYPQVFSGNTIYF.

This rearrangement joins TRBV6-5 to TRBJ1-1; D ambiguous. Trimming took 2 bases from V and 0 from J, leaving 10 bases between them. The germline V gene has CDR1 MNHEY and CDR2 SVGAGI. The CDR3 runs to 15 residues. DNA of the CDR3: TGTGCCAGCAGTTACCAGGCCAGCTTGAACACTGAAGCTTTCTTT. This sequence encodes CASSYQASLNTEAFF.

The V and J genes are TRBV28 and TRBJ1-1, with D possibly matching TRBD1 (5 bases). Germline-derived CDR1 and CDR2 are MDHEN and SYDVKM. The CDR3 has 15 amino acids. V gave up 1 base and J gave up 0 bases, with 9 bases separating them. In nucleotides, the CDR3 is TGTGCCAGCAGTTTATTGCCAGGGATGAACACTGAAGCTTTCTTT. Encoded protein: CASSLLPGMNTEAFF.

CDR3 sequence: CASSLVGGSSYNEQFF. As DNA, the CDR3 is TGCGCCAGCAGCTTGGTGGGCGGGAGCTCCTACAATGAGCAGTTCTTC. The chain has TRBV5-1 and TRBJ2-1; 7 bases agree with TRBD2. The germline V gene encodes CDR1 SGHRS and CDR2 YFSETQ. There are 16 residues in the CDR3. V gave up 0 bases and J gave up 0 bases; unmatched junction bases: 3.

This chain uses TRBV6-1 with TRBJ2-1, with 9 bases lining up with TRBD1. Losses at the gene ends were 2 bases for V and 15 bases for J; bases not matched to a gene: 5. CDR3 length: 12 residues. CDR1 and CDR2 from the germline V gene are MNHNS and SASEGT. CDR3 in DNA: TGTGCCAGCAGTGAACTCACGGGACAGGGGTTCTTC. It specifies CASSELTGQGFF.

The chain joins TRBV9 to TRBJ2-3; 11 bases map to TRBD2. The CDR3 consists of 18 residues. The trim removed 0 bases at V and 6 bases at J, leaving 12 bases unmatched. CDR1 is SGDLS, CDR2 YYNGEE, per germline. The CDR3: CASSVAGTSGSQGDTQYF. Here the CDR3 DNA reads TGTGCCAGCAGCGTAGCGGGAACTAGCGGGAGTCAGGGGGATACGCAGTATTTT.

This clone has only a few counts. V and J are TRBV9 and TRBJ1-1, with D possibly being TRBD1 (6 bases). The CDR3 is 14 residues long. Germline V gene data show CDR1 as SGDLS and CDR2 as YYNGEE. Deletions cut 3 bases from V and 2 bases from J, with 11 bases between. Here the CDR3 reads CASSATGINTEAFF. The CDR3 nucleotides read TGTGCCAGCAGCGCTACAGGGATCAACACTGAAGCTTTCTTT.

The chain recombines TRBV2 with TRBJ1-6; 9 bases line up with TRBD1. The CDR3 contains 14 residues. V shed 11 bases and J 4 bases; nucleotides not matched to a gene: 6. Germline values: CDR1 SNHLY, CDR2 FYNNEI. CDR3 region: CALGGTGYNSPLHF. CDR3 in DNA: TGTGCCCTTGGGGGGACAGGGTATAATTCACCCCTCCACTTT.

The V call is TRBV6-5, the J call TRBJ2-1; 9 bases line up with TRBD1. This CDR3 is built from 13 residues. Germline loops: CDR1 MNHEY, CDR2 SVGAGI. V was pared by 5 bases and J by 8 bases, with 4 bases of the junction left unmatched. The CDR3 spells CASSSTGGDEQFF. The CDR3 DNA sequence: TGTGCCAGCAGTAGCACAGGGGGCGATGAGCAGTTCTTC.

The CDR3 nucleotides are TGCGCCAGCAGCTTGGCACCTCCTGAGGAGCAGTACTTC. Protein: CASSLAPPEEQYF. The chain combines TRBV5-1 with TRBJ2-7; D gene ambiguous. The V gene's germline CDR1 is SGHRS and CDR2 YFSETQ. The CDR3 has 13 residues. Trimming took 0 bases from V and 7 from J, leaving 11 bases between them.

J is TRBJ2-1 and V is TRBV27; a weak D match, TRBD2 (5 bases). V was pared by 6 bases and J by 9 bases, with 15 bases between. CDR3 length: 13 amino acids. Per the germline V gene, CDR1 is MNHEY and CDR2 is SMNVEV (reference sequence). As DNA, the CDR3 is TGTGCCAGCAGCCCTACTAGGAACGGTGAGCAGTTCTTC. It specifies CASSPTRNGEQFF.

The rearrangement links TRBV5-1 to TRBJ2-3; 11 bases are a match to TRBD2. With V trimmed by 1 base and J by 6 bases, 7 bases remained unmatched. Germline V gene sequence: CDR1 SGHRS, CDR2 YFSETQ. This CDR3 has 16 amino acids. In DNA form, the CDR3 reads TGCGCCAGCAGCTTGAATAGCGGGGGGGCCGGGGATACGCAGTATTTT. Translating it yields CASSLNSGGAGDTQYF.